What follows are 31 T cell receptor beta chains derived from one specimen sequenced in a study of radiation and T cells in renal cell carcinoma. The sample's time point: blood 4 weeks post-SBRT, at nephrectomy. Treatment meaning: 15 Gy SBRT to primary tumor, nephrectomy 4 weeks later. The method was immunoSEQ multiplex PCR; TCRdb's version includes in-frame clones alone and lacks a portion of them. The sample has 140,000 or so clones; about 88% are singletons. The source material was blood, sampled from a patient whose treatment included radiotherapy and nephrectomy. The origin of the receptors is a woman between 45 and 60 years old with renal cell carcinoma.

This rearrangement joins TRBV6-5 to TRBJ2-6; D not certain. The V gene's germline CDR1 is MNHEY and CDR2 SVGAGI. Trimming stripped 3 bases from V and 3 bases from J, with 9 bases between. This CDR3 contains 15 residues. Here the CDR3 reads CASSYLGHGANVLTF. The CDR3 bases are TGTGCCAGCAGTTATCTAGGGCATGGGGCCAACGTCCTGACTTTC.

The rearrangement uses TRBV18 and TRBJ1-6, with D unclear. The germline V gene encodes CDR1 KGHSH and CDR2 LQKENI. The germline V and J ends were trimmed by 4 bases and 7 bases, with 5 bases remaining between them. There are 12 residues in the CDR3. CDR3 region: CASSLRNSPLHF. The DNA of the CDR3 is TGTGCCAGCTCACTGCGGAATTCACCCCTCCACTTT.

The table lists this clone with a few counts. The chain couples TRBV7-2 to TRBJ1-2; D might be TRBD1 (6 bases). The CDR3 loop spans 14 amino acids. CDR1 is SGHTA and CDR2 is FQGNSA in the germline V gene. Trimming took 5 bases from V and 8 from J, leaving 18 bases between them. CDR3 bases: TGTGCCAGCAGCCTGTCCTCGGGGGCTGAGGGCTACACCTTC. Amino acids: CASSLSSGAEGYTF. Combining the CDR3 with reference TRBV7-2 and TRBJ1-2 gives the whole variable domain GAGVSQSPSNKVTEKGKDVELRCDPISGHTALYWYRQSLGQGLEFLIYFQGNSAPDKSGLPSDRFSAERTGGSVSTLTIQRTQQEDSAVYLCASSLSSGAEGYTFGSGTRLTVV.

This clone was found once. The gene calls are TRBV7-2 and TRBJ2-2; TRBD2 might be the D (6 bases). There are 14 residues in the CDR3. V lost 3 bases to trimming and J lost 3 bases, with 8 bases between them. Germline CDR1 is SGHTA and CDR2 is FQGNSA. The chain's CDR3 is CASSFSGDTGELFF. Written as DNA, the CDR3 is TGTGCCAGCAGCTTTTCGGGGGACACCGGGGAGCTGTTTTTT.

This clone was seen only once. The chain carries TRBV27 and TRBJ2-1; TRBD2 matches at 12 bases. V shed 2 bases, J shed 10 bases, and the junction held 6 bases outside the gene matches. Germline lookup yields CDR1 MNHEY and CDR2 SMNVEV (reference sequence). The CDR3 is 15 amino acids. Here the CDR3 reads CASSLLGTSGWEQFF. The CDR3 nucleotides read TGTGCCAGCAGTTTACTGGGGACTAGCGGGTGGGAGCAGTTCTTC.

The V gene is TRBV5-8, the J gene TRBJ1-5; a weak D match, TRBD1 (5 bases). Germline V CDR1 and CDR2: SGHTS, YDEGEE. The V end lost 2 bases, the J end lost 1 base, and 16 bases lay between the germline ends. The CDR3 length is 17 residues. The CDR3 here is CASSFRAGQGSNQPQHF. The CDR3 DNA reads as TGTGCCAGCAGCTTTCGGGCAGGGCAAGGGAGCAATCAGCCCCAGCATTTT.

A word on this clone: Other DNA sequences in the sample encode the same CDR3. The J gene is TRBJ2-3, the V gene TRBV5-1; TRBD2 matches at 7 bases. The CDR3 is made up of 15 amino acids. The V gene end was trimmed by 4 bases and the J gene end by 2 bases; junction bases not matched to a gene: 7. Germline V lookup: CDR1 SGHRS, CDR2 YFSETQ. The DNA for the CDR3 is TGCGCCAGCAGCCCCCCCAGCGGGGACACAGATACGCAGTATTTT. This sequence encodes CASSPPSGDTDTQYF.

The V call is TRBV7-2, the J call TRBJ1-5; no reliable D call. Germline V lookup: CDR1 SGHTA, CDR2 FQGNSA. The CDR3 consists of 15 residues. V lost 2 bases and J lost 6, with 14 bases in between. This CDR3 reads CASSLNPGGGQPQHF. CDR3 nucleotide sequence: TGTGCCAGCAGCTTAAATCCGGGAGGTGGTCAGCCCCAGCATTTT.

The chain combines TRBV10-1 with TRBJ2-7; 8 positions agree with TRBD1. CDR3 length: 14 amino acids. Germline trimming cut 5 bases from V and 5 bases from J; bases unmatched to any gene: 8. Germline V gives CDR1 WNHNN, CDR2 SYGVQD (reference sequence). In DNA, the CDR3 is TGCGCCAGCAGTTCGGACAGGGTAGGCCACGAGCAGTACTTC. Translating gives CASSSDRVGHEQYF.

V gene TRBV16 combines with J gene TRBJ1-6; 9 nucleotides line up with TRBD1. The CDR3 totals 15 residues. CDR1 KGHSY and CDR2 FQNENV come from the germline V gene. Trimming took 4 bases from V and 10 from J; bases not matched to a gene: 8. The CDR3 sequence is CASSLAQGARSPLHF. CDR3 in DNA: TGTGCCAGCAGCCTCGCACAGGGGGCGCGATCACCCCTCCACTTT.

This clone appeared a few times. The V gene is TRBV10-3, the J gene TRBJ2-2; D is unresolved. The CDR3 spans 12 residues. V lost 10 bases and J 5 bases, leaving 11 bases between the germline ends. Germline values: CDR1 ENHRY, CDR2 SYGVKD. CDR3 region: CATMAGTGELFF. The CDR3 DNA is TGTGCCACGATGGCCGGGACCGGGGAGCTGTTTTTT.

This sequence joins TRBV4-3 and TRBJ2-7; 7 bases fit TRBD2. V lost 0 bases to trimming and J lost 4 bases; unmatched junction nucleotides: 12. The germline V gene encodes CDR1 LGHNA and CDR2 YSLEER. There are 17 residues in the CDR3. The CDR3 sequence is CASSQDDQSGGRYEQYF. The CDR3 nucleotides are TGCGCCAGCAGCCAAGATGACCAGTCGGGAGGACGTTACGAGCAGTACTTC.

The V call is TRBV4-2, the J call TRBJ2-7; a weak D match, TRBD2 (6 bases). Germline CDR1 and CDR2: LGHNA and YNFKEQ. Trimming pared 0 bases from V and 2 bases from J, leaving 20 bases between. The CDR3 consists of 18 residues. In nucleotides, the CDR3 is TGTGCCAGCAGCCAAGAGTTGGAGGAGGGAAGCAAGACCTACGAGCAGTACTTC. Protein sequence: CASSQELEEGSKTYEQYF.

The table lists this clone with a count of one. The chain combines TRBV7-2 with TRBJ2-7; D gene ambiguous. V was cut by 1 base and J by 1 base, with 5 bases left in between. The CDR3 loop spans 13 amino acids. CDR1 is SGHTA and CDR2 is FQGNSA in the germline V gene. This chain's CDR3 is CASSLDQSYEQYF. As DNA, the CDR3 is TGTGCCAGCAGCTTAGACCAATCCTACGAGCAGTACTTC.

This chain's CDR3 is CASSSEIANYGYTF. The DNA for the CDR3 is TGTGCCAGCAGCTCGGAGATCGCTAACTATGGCTACACCTTC. This chain uses TRBV5-4 with TRBJ1-2, with D unresolved. This CDR3 has 14 amino acids. Germline lookup yields CDR1 SGHNT and CDR2 YYREEE (reference sequence). Trimming stripped 3 bases from V and 0 bases from J, with 9 bases between.

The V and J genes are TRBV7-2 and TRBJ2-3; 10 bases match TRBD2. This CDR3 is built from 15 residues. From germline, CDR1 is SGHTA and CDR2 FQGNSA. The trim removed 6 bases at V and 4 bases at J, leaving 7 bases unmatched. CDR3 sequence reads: CASRQIAGGSDTQYF. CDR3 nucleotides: TGTGCCAGCAGACAAATAGCGGGGGGATCAGATACGCAGTATTTT.

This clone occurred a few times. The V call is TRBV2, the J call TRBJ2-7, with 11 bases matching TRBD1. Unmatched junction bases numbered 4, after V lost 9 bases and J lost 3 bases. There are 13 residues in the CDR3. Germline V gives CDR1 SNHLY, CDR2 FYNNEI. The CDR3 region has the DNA TGTGCCAGTGGGGGACAGGGGGTCTACGAGCAGTACTTC. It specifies CASGGQGVYEQYF.

The CDR3 coding sequence is TGTGCCAGCGAGTTAAGTACGGGTAACTATGGCTACACCTTC. It is translated as CASELSTGNYGYTF. The genes are TRBV7-2 and TRBJ1-2, with D uncertain. Trimming pared 8 bases from V and 1 base from J, leaving 14 bases between. The CDR3 length is 14 residues. The germline CDR1 and CDR2 sequences are SGHTA and FQGNSA.

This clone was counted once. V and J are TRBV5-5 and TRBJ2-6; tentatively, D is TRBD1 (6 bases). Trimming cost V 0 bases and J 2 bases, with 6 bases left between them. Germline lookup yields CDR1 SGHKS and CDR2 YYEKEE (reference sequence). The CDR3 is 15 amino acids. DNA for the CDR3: TGTGCCAGCAGCTTGGCAGGGGCTGGGGCCAACGTCCTGACTTTC. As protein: CASSLAGAGANVLTF.

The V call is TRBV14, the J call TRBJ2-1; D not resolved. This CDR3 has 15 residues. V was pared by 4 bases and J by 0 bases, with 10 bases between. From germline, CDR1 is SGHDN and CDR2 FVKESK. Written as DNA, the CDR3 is TGTGCCAGCAGCCCCCCCGGAAACTCCTACAATGAGCAGTTCTTC. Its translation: CASSPPGNSYNEQFF.

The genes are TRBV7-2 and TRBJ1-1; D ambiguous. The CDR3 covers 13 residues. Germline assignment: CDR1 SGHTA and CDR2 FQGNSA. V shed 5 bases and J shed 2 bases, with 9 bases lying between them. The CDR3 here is CASSATSNTEAFF. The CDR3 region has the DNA TGTGCCAGCAGCGCTACAAGCAACACTGAAGCTTTCTTT.

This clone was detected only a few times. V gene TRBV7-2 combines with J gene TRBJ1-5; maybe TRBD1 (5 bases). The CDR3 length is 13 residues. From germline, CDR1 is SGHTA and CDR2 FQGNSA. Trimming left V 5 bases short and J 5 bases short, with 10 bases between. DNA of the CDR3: TGTGCCAGCAGCCAGGGAAGGGATCAGCCCCAGCATTTT. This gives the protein CASSQGRDQPQHF.

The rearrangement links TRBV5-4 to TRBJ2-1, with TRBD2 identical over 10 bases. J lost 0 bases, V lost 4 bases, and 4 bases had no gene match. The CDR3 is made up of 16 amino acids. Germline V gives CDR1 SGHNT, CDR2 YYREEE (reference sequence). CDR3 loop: CASSVAGGNSYNEQFF. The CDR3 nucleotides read TGTGCCAGCAGCGTAGCGGGGGGCAACTCCTACAATGAGCAGTTCTTC.

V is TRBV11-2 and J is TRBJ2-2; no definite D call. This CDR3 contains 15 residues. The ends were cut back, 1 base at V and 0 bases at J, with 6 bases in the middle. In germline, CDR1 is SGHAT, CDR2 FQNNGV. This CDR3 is CASSLGRTNTGELFF. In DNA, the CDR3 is TGTGCCAGCAGCTTAGGCCGGACGAACACCGGGGAGCTGTTTTTT.

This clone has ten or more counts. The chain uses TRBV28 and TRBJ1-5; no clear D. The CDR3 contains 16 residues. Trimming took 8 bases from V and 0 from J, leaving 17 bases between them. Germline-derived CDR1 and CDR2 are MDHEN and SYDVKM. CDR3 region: CASLLQKQYSNQPQHF. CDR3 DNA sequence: TGTGCCAGCCTCTTACAAAAGCAGTATAGCAATCAGCCCCAGCATTTT.

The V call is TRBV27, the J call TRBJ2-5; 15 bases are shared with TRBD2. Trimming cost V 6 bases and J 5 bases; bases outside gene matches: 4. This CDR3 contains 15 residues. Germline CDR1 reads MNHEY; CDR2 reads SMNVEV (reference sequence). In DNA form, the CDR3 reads TGTGCCAGCAGGGGACTAGCGGGAGGAGAGGAGACCCAGTACTTC. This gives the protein CASRGLAGGEETQYF.

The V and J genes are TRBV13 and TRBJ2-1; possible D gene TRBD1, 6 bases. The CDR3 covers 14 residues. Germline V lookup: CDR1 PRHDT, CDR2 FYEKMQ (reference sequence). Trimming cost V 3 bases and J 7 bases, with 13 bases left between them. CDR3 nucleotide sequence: TGTGCCAGCAGCTTTCACAGGGTGATGAATGAGCAGTTCTTC. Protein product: CASSFHRVMNEQFF.

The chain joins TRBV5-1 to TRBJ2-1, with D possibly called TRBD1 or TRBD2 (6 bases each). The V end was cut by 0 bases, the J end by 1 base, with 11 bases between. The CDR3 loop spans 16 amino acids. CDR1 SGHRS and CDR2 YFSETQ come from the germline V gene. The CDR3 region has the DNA TGCGCCAGCAGCTTGGACGGGGGCTGGTCCTACAATGAGCAGTTCTTC. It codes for CASSLDGGWSYNEQFF.

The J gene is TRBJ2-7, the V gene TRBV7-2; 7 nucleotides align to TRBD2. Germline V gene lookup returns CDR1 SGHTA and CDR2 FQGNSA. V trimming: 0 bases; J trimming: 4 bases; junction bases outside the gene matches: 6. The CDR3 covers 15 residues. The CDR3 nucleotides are TGTGCCAGCAGCTTAGCCGGTTCGGGAGGTTACGAGCAGTACTTC. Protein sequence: CASSLAGSGGYEQYF. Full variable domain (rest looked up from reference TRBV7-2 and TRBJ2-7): GAGVSQSPSNKVTEKGKDVELRCDPISGHTALYWYRQSLGQGLEFLIYFQGNSAPDKSGLPSDRFSAERTGGSVSTLTIQRTQQEDSAVYLCASSLAGSGGYEQYFGPGTRLTVT.

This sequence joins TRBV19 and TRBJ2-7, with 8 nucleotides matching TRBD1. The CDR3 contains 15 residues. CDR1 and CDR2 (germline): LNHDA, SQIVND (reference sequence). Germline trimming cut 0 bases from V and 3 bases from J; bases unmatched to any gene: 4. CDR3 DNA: TGTGCCAGTAGTATAGAGGCGGACAGGGTCTACGAGCAGTACTTC. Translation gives CASSIEADRVYEQYF.

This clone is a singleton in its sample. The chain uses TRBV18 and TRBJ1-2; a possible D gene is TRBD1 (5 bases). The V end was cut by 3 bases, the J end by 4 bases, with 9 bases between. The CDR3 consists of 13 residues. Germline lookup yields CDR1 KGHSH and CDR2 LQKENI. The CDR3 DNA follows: TGTGCCAGCTCACCCGGGACGGTCTATGGCTACACCTTC. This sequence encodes CASSPGTVYGYTF.